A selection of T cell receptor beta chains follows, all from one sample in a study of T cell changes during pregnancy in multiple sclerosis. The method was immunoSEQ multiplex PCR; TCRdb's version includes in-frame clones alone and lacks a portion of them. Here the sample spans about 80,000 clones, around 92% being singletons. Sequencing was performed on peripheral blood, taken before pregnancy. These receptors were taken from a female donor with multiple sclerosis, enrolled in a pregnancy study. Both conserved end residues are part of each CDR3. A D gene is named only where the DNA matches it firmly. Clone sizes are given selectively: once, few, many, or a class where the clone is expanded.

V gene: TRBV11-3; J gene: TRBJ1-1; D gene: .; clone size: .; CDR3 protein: CASSLRGTEAFF; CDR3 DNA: TGTGCCAGCAGCTTGCGTGGCACTGAAGCTTTCTTT
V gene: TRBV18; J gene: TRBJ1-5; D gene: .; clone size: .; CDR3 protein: CASSPRAEIDQPQHF; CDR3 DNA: TGTGCCAGCTCACCACGGGCAGAGATCGATCAGCCCCAGCATTTT
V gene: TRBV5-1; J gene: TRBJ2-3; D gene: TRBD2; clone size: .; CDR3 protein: CASSLWAGRGEDTQYF; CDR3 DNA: TGCGCCAGCAGCTTGTGGGCCGGGAGGGGGGAAGATACGCAGTATTTT
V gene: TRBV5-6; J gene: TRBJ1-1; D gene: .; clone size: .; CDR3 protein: CASSSLVSRLRNTEAFF; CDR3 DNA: TGTGCCAGCAGCAGCCTGGTTTCTCGACTCCGGAACACTGAAGCTTTCTTT
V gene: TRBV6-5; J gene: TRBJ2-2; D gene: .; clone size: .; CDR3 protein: CASSYVNGNTGELFF; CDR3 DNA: TGTGCCAGCAGTTACGTGAACGGGAACACCGGGGAGCTGTTTTTT
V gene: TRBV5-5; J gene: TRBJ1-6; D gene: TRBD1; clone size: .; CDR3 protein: CASSSGTVPSSYNSPLHF; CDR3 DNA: TGTGCCAGCAGCTCCGGGACAGTACCGAGCTCCTATAATTCACCCCTCCACTTT
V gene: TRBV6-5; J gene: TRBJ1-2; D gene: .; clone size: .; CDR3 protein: CASSPGSTAWGYTF; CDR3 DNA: TGTGCCAGCAGCCCAGGGTCTACGGCGTGGGGCTACACCTTC
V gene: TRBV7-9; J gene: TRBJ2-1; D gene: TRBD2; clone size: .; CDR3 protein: CASSFSGGAFNEQFF; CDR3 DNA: TGTGCCAGCAGCTTCAGCGGGGGGGCGTTCAATGAGCAGTTCTTC
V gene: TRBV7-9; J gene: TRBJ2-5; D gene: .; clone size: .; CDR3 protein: CASSQTTLQETQYF; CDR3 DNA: TGTGCCAGCAGCCAGACTACCCTACAAGAGACCCAGTACTTC
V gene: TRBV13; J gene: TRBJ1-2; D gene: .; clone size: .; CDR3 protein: CASSSLQGIGYTF; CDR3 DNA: TGTGCCAGCAGCTCCTTACAGGGTATCGGCTACACCTTC
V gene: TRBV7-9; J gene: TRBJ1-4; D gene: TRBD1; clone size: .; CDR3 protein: CATKPGTGSSNEKLFF; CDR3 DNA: TGTGCCACCAAACCCGGGACAGGGAGTTCTAATGAAAAACTGTTTTTT
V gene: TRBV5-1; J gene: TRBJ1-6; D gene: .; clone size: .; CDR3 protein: CASSLASRGGSPLHF; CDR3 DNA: TGCGCCAGCAGCTTGGCCAGCAGGGGTGGATCACCCCTCCACTTT
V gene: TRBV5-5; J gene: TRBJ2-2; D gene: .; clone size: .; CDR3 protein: CASSFPSNEGSTGELFF; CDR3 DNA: TGTGCCAGCAGCTTTCCATCGAACGAGGGCTCGACCGGGGAGCTGTTTTTT
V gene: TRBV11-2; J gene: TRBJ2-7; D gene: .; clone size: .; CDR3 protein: CASRTDSYEQYF; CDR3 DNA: TGTGCCAGCAGGACAGATTCCTACGAGCAGTACTTC
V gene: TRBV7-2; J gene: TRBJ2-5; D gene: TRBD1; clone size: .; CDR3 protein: CASSFWGQGGTQYF; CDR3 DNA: TGTGCCAGCAGCTTTTGGGGACAGGGAGGGACCCAGTACTTC
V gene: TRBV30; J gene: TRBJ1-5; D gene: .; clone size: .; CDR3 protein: CAWSTGADQPQHF; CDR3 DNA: TGTGCCTGGAGTACTGGTGCGGATCAGCCCCAGCATTTT
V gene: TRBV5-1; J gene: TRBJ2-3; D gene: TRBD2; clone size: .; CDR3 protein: CASSLRLAGEYRTDTQYF; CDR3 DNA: TGCGCCAGCAGCTTGCGGCTAGCGGGGGAATACCGCACAGATACGCAGTATTTT
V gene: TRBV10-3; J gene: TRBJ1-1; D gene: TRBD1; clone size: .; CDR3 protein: CAISGQGFPESTEAFF; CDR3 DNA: TGTGCCATCAGTGGACAGGGTTTTCCGGAATCCACTGAAGCTTTCTTT
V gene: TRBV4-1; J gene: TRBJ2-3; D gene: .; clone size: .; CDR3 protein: CASSQPGFDTQYF; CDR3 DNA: TGCGCCAGCAGCCAGCCGGGTTTTGATACGCAGTATTTT
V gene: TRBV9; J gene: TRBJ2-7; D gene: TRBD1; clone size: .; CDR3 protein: CASSATGGTYEQYF; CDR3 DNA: TGTGCCAGCAGCGCGACAGGGGGTACCTACGAGCAGTACTTC
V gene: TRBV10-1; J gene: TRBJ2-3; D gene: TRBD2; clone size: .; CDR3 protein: CASSESLAGDTDTQYF; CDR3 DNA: TGCGCCAGCAGTGAGTCCCTAGCGGGGGACACAGATACGCAGTATTTT
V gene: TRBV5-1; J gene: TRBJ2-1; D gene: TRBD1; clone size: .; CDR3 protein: CASSSPLGTGGGGEQFF; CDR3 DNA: TGCGCCAGCAGCTCCCCTCTAGGGACAGGGGGCGGGGGTGAGCAGTTCTTC
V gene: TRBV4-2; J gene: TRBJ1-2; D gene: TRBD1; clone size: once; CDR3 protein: CASSQGDREGSGYTF; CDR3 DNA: TGTGCCAGCAGTCAAGGGGACAGGGAAGGGTCTGGCTACACCTTC
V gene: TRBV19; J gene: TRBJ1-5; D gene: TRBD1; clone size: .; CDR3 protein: CASSIRDSNQPQHF; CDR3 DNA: TGTGCCAGTAGTATCCGGGACAGTAATCAGCCCCAGCATTTT
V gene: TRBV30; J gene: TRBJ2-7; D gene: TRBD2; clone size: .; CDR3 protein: CAWSLPGGYEQYF; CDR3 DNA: TGTGCCTGGTCCCTCCCGGGGGGCTACGAGCAGTACTTC
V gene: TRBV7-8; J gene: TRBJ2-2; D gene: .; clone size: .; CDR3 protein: CASSPTPGELFF; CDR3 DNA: TGTGCCAGCAGCCCGACTCCCGGGGAGCTGTTTTTT
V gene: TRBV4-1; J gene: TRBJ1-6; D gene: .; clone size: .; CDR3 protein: CASSQYTRVVHSPLHF; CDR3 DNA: TGCGCCAGCAGCCAGTATACCAGGGTGGTGCATTCACCCCTCCACTTT
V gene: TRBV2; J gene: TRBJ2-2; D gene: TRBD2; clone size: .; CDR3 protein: CASSVGEAGGPNTGELFF; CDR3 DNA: TGTGCCAGCAGTGTGGGCGAAGCGGGGGGACCGAACACCGGGGAGCTGTTTTTT
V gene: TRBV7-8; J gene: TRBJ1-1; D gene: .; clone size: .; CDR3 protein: CASSVQERTEAFF; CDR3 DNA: TGTGCCAGCAGCGTACAAGAGCGAACTGAAGCTTTCTTT
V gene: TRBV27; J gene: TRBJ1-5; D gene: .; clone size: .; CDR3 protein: CASSPLSGSGQPQHF; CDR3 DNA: TGTGCCAGCAGCCCACTCTCGGGGTCAGGTCAGCCCCAGCATTTT
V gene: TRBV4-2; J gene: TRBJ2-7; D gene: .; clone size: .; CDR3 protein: CASSQAIQGHLYEQYF; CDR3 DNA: TGTGCCAGCAGCCAAGCCATACAGGGCCACCTCTACGAGCAGTACTTC
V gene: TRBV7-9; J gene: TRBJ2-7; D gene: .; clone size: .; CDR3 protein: CASSSDYWVYEQYF; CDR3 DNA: TGTGCCAGCAGCTCGGACTATTGGGTCTACGAGCAGTACTTC
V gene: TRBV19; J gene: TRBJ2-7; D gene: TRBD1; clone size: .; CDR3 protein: CASSIRDRVYEQYF; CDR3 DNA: TGTGCCAGTAGTATCCGGGACAGGGTCTACGAGCAGTACTTC
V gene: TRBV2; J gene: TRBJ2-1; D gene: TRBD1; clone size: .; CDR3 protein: CASSGPSLQGASDNEQFF; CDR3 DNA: TGTGCCAGCAGTGGCCCCTCCCTACAGGGGGCGTCAGACAATGAGCAGTTCTTC
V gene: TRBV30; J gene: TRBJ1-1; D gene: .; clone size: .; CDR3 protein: CAWSVGPHDTEAFF; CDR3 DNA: TGTGCCTGGAGTGTTGGCCCACACGACACTGAAGCTTTCTTT
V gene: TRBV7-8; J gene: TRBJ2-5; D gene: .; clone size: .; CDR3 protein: CASSLGAGGQETQYF; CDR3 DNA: TGTGCCAGCAGCTTAGGGGCAGGAGGACAAGAGACCCAGTACTTC
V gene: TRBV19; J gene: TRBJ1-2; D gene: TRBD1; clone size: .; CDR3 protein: CASSTGQGFYGYTF; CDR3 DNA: TGTGCCAGTAGCACGGGACAGGGTTTTTATGGCTACACCTTC
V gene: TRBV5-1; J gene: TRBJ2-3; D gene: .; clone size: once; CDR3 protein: CASRGVQAAITDTQYF; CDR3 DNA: TGCGCCAGCAGAGGCGTTCAGGCCGCAATCACAGATACGCAGTATTTT
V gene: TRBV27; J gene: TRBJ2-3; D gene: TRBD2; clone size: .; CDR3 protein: CASNKLRGAGDTQYF; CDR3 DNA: TGTGCCAGCAATAAGTTGCGGGGGGCAGGAGATACGCAGTATTTT
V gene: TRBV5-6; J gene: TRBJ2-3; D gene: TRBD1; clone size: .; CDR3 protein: CASSPRTGGAADTQYF; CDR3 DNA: TGTGCCAGCAGCCCGAGGACAGGGGGCGCGGCAGATACGCAGTATTTT
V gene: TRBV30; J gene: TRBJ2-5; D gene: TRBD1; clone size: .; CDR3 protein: CAWSVGGTGGETQYF; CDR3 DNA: TGTGCCTGGAGTGTAGGTGGGACAGGGGGGGAGACCCAGTACTTC
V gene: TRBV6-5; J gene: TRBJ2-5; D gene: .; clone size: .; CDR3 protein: CATRQEGLETQYF; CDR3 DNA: TGTGCCACCAGACAGGAGGGATTGGAGACCCAGTACTTC
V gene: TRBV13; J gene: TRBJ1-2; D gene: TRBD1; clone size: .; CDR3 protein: CASSLVPGGHGYTF; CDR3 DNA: TGTGCCAGCAGCTTAGTACCAGGGGGCCATGGCTACACCTTC
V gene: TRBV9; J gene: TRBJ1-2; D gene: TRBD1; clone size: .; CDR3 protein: CASSAVRTGSNYGYTF; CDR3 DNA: TGTGCCAGCAGCGCCGTACGGACAGGGTCCAACTATGGCTACACCTTC
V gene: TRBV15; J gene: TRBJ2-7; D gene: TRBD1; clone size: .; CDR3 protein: CATQSWDRLEQYF; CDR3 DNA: TGTGCCACCCAGAGTTGGGACAGGCTCGAGCAGTACTTC
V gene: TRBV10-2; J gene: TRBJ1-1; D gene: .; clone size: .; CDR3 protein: CASSESEGTEAFF; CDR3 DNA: TGCGCCAGCAGTGAGTCGGAGGGGACTGAAGCTTTCTTT
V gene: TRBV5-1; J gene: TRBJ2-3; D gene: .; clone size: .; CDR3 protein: CASSLSVGGNTDTQYF; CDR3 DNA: TGCGCCAGCAGCTTGAGTGTGGGCGGGAACACAGATACGCAGTATTTT